The 28 T cell receptor beta chains below come from one sample, sequenced in a study of STAT5B mutations in CD4+ large granular lymphocyte leukemia. Profiled with immunoSEQ multiplex PCR; TCRdb holds only in-frame clones, not every one. The table includes tens of thousands of clones, 65% to 85% detected once. Sequenced: CD4+ T cells from blood buffy coats. The receptors shown here come from a human donor in good health.

This clone was found once. The rearrangement uses TRBV29-1 and TRBJ1-1; 8 bases map to TRBD1. Germline V lookup: CDR1 SQVTM, CDR2 ANQGSEA. After removal of 1 base from V and 6 bases from J, the junction contained 4 bases not matched to a gene. The CDR3 consists of 13 residues. The CDR3 bases are TGCAGCGTTGAAGGTCAGGGGGCCTCTGAAGCTTTCTTT. This encodes CSVEGQGASEAFF.

V and J are TRBV19 and TRBJ1-5; TRBD1 matches at 9 bases. From germline, CDR1 is LNHDA and CDR2 SQIVND (reference sequence). V lost 7 bases and J lost 6; bases outside the gene matches: 10. The CDR3 loop spans 15 amino acids. The CDR3 loop is CASNDRGGGSQPQHF. As DNA, the CDR3 is TGTGCCAGTAATGACAGGGGGGGCGGGAGTCAGCCCCAGCATTTT.

This clone was observed a single time. V and J are TRBV5-8 and TRBJ2-3; 7 positions agree with TRBD2. Losses at the gene ends were 2 bases for V and 1 base for J; bases not matched to a gene: 4. The CDR3 is 15 amino acids. Germline values: CDR1 SGHTS, CDR2 YDEGEE. CDR3 protein: CASSLSGTGTDTQYF. CDR3 coding DNA: TGTGCCAGCAGCTTAAGCGGGACGGGCACAGATACGCAGTATTTT.

V gene TRBV18 combines with J gene TRBJ1-3; 7 bases line up with TRBD1. Germline-derived CDR1 and CDR2 are KGHSH and LQKENI. CDR3 size: 14 residues. The V gene end was trimmed by 0 bases and the J gene end by 4 bases; junction bases not matched to a gene: 0. For the CDR3, the DNA is TGTGCCAGCTCACCACCGGGACAGGGAAACACCATATATTTT. It is translated as CASSPPGQGNTIYF.

Only one count was recorded for this clone. CDR3 loop: CASSQQGVLGTGELFF. DNA of the CDR3: TGTGCCAGCAGTCAACAGGGGGTCCTCGGCACCGGGGAGCTGTTTTTT. The chain employs TRBV2 and TRBJ2-2, with TRBD1 matching over 8 bases. Per germline, CDR1 SNHLY and CDR2 FYNNEI. CDR3 length equals 16 residues. J gave up 4 bases and V 5 bases, and 9 bases lay outside the gene matches.

The V and J genes are TRBV7-9 and TRBJ2-3, with 11 bases fitting TRBD2. CDR1 and CDR2 from the germline V gene are SEHNR and FQNEAQ (reference sequence). This CDR3 has 16 residues. The trim removed 5 bases at V and 0 bases at J, leaving 4 bases unmatched. CDR3 sequence: CASSLRTSGSTDTQYF. In DNA form, the CDR3 reads TGTGCCAGCAGCCTACGGACTAGCGGGAGCACAGATACGCAGTATTTT.

The V and J genes are TRBV15 and TRBJ1-2; D possibly corresponds to TRBD1 (5 bases). V gave up 3 bases and J gave up 8 bases, with 16 bases separating them. Germline assignment: CDR1 LNHNV and CDR2 YYDKDF (reference sequence). The CDR3 has 14 amino acids. CDR3 nucleotides: TGTGCCACCAGCAGGGCCGGGACTCTAGGAGGCTACACCTTC. It codes for CATSRAGTLGGYTF.

The V gene is TRBV11-2, the J gene TRBJ2-5; 9 nucleotides match TRBD2. CDR3 size: 16 residues. Germline CDR1 and CDR2: SGHAT and FQNNGV. Losses at the gene ends were 1 base for V and 2 bases for J; bases not matched to a gene: 5. In nucleotides, the CDR3 is TGTGCCAGCAGCTTAGTTGGGGCGGGGGGGCAAGAGACCCAGTACTTC. Amino acids: CASSLVGAGGQETQYF.

This clone has a handful of counts. V and J are TRBV6-1 and TRBJ1-1; 7 nucleotides align to TRBD1. Per the germline V gene, CDR1 is MNHNS and CDR2 is SASEGT. The CDR3 is 10 amino acids. The CDR3 region has the DNA TGTGCAGGGGGCAGGCCTGAAGCTTTCTTT. It specifies CAGGRPEAFF.

This clone appeared once. The chain joins TRBV5-6 to TRBJ1-1; D perhaps matches TRBD1 (5 bases). CDR3 length: 13 amino acids. Deletions cut 3 bases from V and 0 bases from J, with 6 bases between. Germline V gene lookup returns CDR1 SGHDT and CDR2 YYEEEE. The CDR3 spells CASSWTLNTEAFF. The CDR3 DNA reads TGTGCCAGCAGCTGGACATTGAACACTGAAGCTTTCTTT.

The V and J genes are TRBV4-1 and TRBJ2-5; D is undetermined. CDR1 is MGHRA, CDR2 YSYEKL, per germline. With 1 base removed from V and 4 bases from J, the gap between germline ends came to 7 bases. This CDR3 is built from 13 residues. CDR3 protein: CASSQVHGETQYF. In DNA form, the CDR3 reads TGCGCCAGCAGCCAAGTGCACGGAGAGACCCAGTACTTC.

The chain's CDR3 is CATSRNGQNNQPQHF. The DNA of the CDR3 is TGTGCCACCAGCAGAAATGGACAAAACAATCAGCCCCAGCATTTT. The chain combines TRBV15 with TRBJ1-5; a possible D gene is TRBD1 (5 bases). The germline gives CDR1 LNHNV, CDR2 YYDKDF (reference sequence). The CDR3 has 15 amino acids. Trimming left V 2 bases short and J 3 bases short, with 11 bases between.

This clone was seen once. V gene TRBV5-1 combines with J gene TRBJ2-1, with TRBD2 as a possible D gene (7 bases). Between the trimmed V and J ends, which lost 0 bases and 9 bases, there was a span of 13 bases. The CDR3 length is 14 residues. CDR1 and CDR2 (germline): SGHRS, YFSETQ. The CDR3 loop reads CASSLVQGGGEQFF. The CDR3 coding sequence is TGCGCCAGCAGCTTGGTGCAGGGAGGGGGTGAGCAGTTCTTC.

This chain uses TRBV20-1 with TRBJ1-4; D is uncertain. The V gene's germline CDR1 is DFQATT and CDR2 SNEGSKA (reference sequence). The CDR3 contains 11 residues. Deletions cut 4 bases from V and 4 bases from J, with 4 bases between. CDR3 DNA sequence: TGCAGTGCTATCCTTAATGAAAAACTGTTTTTT. It encodes CSAILNEKLFF.

This chain connects TRBV6-1 to TRBJ2-5; 11 positions match TRBD2. The length of the CDR3 is 15 residues. The V gene's germline CDR1 is MNHNS and CDR2 SASEGT. Losses at the gene ends were 4 bases for V and 5 bases for J; bases not matched to a gene: 6. This CDR3 reads CASSGVAGGGETQYF. In nucleotides, the CDR3 is TGTGCCAGCAGTGGAGTAGCGGGAGGGGGGGAGACCCAGTACTTC.

The sample holds one count of this clone. The chain combines TRBV11-2 with TRBJ1-5; D is perhaps TRBD1 (5 bases). The length of the CDR3 is 15 residues. Trimming took 1 base from V and 3 from J, leaving 10 bases between them. The germline CDR1 and CDR2 sequences are SGHAT and FQNNGV. The CDR3 region is CASSLGGGPNQPQHF. The CDR3, as DNA: TGTGCCAGCAGCTTAGGTGGGGGACCCAATCAGCCCCAGCATTTT. Combining the CDR3 with reference TRBV11-2 and TRBJ1-5 gives the whole variable domain EAGVAQSPRYKIIEKRQSVAFWCNPISGHATLYWYQQILGQGPKLLIQFQNNGVVDDSQLPKDRFSAERLKGVDSTLKIQPAKLEDSAVYLCASSLGGGPNQPQHFGDGTRLSIL.

J is TRBJ2-3 and V is TRBV28; 7 bases align to TRBD2. The CDR3 is 13 residues long. J was trimmed by 4 bases and V by 6 bases; bases with no gene match: 4. Germline V gene sequence: CDR1 MDHEN, CDR2 SYDVKM. The CDR3 loop is CASRKGLADTQYF. As DNA, the CDR3 is TGTGCCAGCAGAAAAGGACTAGCAGATACGCAGTATTTT.

This chain links TRBV6-6 with TRBJ1-4; possible D gene TRBD1, 5 bases. The ends were cut back, 5 bases at V and 3 bases at J, with 10 bases in the middle. Germline V gene lookup returns CDR1 MNHNY and CDR2 SVGAGI (reference sequence). The CDR3 runs to 14 residues. The CDR3 region is CASSARVPNEKLFF. The DNA for the CDR3 is TGTGCCAGCAGTGCCAGGGTTCCTAATGAAAAACTGTTTTTT.

There are a few counts of this clone. This chain connects TRBV9 to TRBJ2-3, with D hard to call. This CDR3 spans 13 amino acids. Germline CDR1 reads SGDLS; CDR2 reads YYNGEE. The V end lost 3 bases, the J end lost 3 bases, and 8 bases lay between the germline ends. The CDR3 coding sequence is TGTGCCAGCAGCGCATCTAGAACAGATACGCAGTATTTT. Translated: CASSASRTDTQYF.

The genes are TRBV7-6 and TRBJ2-3; 9 positions match TRBD2. Trimming at V came to 5 bases and at J to 1 base, leaving 10 bases not matched to a gene. The CDR3 extends over 17 amino acids. Germline V gene data show CDR1 as SGHVS and CDR2 as FNYEAQ. The CDR3 DNA sequence: TGTGCCAGCAGCCCCCTGGCGGGGGGGCAAGGCACAGATACGCAGTATTTT. Its protein is CASSPLAGGQGTDTQYF. Using reference TRBV7-6 and TRBJ2-3 for the parts outside the CDR3, the full variable domain is GAGVSQSPRYKVTKRGQDVALRCDPISGHVSLYWYRQALGQGPEFLTYFNYEAQQDKSGLPNDRFSAERPEGSISTLTIQRTEQRDSAMYRCASSPLAGGQGTDTQYFGPGTRLTVL.

This chain joins TRBV18 and TRBJ2-7, with D perhaps TRBD1 (6 bases). V lost 5 bases and J lost 1, with 12 bases in between. Germline V gene lookup returns CDR1 KGHSH and CDR2 LQKENI. The CDR3 runs to 14 residues. CDR3 region: CASSMNTGSYEQYF. The CDR3 DNA follows: TGTGCCAGCTCAATGAACACAGGGTCCTACGAGCAGTACTTC.

The chain carries TRBV9 and TRBJ1-5; D is ambiguous. The V end lost 0 bases, the J end lost 4 bases, and 11 bases lay between the germline ends. The germline V gene encodes CDR1 SGDLS and CDR2 YYNGEE. The CDR3 runs to 15 residues. The CDR3 loop reads CASSVGMSGNQPQHF. CDR3 bases: TGTGCCAGCAGCGTAGGTATGAGTGGGAATCAGCCCCAGCATTTT.

The chain links TRBV5-1 to TRBJ1-4; tentatively, D is TRBD1 (5 bases). The V end lost 6 bases, the J end lost 5 bases, and 14 bases lay between the germline ends. Looked up from germline, CDR1 is SGHRS and CDR2 is YFSETQ. This CDR3 region has 14 residues. CDR3 loop: CASNQGPGNEKLFF. CDR3 in DNA: TGCGCCAGCAACCAGGGACCGGGAAATGAAAAACTGTTTTTT.

This clone has just a few counts. In DNA, the CDR3 is TGTGCCAGCAGCTTAGTTTCAACTAATGAAAAACTGTTTTTT. Amino acid sequence: CASSLVSTNEKLFF. The rearrangement joins TRBV7-9 to TRBJ1-4; no clear D gene. Germline V gene data show CDR1 as SEHNR and CDR2 as FQNEAQ (reference sequence). The CDR3 is made up of 14 amino acids. Deletions cut 1 base from V and 0 bases from J, with 3 bases between.

This chain links TRBV11-3 with TRBJ2-7, with TRBD2 matching over 14 bases. CDR1 is SGHNT and CDR2 is YENEEA in the germline V gene. The J segment lost 4 bases and the V segment lost 5 bases, leaving 4 bases of the junction unmatched. This CDR3 comprises 15 residues. CDR3 DNA sequence: TGTGCCAGCAGCGGGACTAGCGGGAGATTTTACGAGCAGTACTTC. It yields the protein CASSGTSGRFYEQYF.

This clone turned up a few times. The chain employs TRBV29-1 and TRBJ1-1; D call uncertain. Germline CDR1 is SQVTM and CDR2 is ANQGSEA. V was trimmed by 7 bases and J by 4 bases, leaving 10 bases between them. The CDR3 is 11 residues long. CDR3 in amino acids: CSAVIITEAFF. CDR3 nucleotide sequence: TGCAGCGCCGTTATCATCACTGAAGCTTTCTTT. Looking up the rest from reference TRBV29-1 and TRBJ1-1 gives the full variable domain: SAVISQKPSRDICQRGTSLTIQCQVDSQVTMMFWYRQQPGQSLTLIATANQGSEATYESGFVIDKFPISRPNLTFSTLTVSNMSPEDSSIYLCSAVIITEAFFGQGTRLTVV.

CDR3 DNA: TGTGCCAGCAGCTTAGCGGGGTCCACCGGGGAGCTGTTTTTT. Translating gives CASSLAGSTGELFF. The chain is built from TRBV7-9 and TRBJ2-2; D is undetermined. The V end was cut by 0 bases, the J end by 4 bases, with 6 bases between. Germline CDR1 and CDR2: SEHNR and FQNEAQ (reference sequence). The CDR3 is 14 amino acids. The whole variable domain, filled in from reference TRBV7-9 and TRBJ2-2, reads DTGVSQNPRHKITKRGQNVTFRCDPISEHNRLYWYRQTLGQGPEFLTYFQNEAQLEKSRLLSDRFSAERPKGSFSTLEIQRTEQGDSAMYLCASSLAGSTGELFFGEGSRLTVL.

The chain is built from TRBV6-1 and TRBJ2-2; 8 bases fit TRBD1. This CDR3 is built from 14 residues. The germline V gene encodes CDR1 MNHNS and CDR2 SASEGT. Trimming cost V 4 bases and J 6 bases; bases outside gene matches: 4. The DNA for the CDR3 is TGTGCCAGCAGTGCACTACAGGGGGCCGGGGAGCTGTTTTTT. It translates to CASSALQGAGELFF.